Shown below are 20 T cell receptor beta chains from a single sample sequenced in a study of T cells after yellow fever vaccination. TCRdb re-called the 5' RACE reads through MiXCR, storing one row per CDR3 protein. The sample yields about 200,000 distinct CDR3 sequences, less than 3.5% seen once. Specimen: CD4+ T cells sorted from PBMCs, collected 10 days after the yellow fever booster vaccination. These receptors were taken from a young man who received the YFV17D yellow fever vaccine.

This clonotype showed up many times. The chain links TRBV5-1 to TRBJ2-4; 8 nucleotides agree with TRBD1. This CDR3 has 16 amino acids. In germline, CDR1 is SGHRS, CDR2 YFSETQ. J gave up 6 bases and V 0 bases, and 8 bases lay outside the gene matches. The CDR3 nucleotides are TGCGCCAGCAGCTTGGAGGCAGGGGGCCGGGGAAACATTCAGTACTTC. Residues: CASSLEAGGRGNIQYF. The complete variable domain, with remaining parts taken from reference TRBV5-1 and TRBJ2-4, reads KAGVTQTPRYLIKTRGQQVTLSCSPISGHRSVSWYQQTPGQGLQFLFEYFSETQRNKGNFPGRFSGRQFSNSRSEMNVSTLELGDSALYLCASSLEAGGRGNIQYFGAGTRLSVL.

This clonotype was recorded at least ten times. The rearrangement joins TRBV7-3 to TRBJ2-3; perhaps D is TRBD1 or TRBD2 (5 bases each). This CDR3 contains 14 residues. Trimming stripped 1 base from V and 6 bases from J, with 11 bases between. Germline V CDR1 and CDR2: SGHTA, FQGTGA. This chain's CDR3 is CASSLSQGVDTQYF. The CDR3 DNA is TGTGCCAGCAGCTTAAGCCAGGGAGTGGATACGCAGTATTTT. The full variable domain, its missing parts supplied by reference TRBV7-3 and TRBJ2-3, is GAGVSQTPSNKVTEKGKYVELRCDPISGHTALYWYRQSLGQGPEFLIYFQGTGAADDSGLPNDRFFAVRPEGSVSTLKIQRTERGDSAVYLCASSLSQGVDTQYFGPGTRLTVL.

There are a few counts of this clonotype. The J gene is TRBJ1-2, the V gene TRBV6-5; possible D gene TRBD1, 5 bases. V lost 2 bases and J lost 1, with 11 bases in between. Germline V gene data show CDR1 as MNHEY and CDR2 as SVGAGI. The CDR3 length is 15 residues. The CDR3 protein is CASSYQGANNYGYTF. The CDR3 DNA follows: TGTGCCAGCAGTTACCAAGGGGCAAATAACTATGGCTACACCTTC.

This rearrangement joins TRBV5-4 to TRBJ1-4; the D gene is possibly TRBD1 (5 bases). Trimming cost V 4 bases and J 4 bases, with 14 bases left between them. The V gene's germline CDR1 is SGHNT and CDR2 YYREEE (reference sequence). This CDR3 is built from 15 residues. In DNA form, the CDR3 reads TGTGCCAGCAGCCTCAATTCAGGGCTTAATGAAAAACTGTTTTTT. Protein sequence: CASSLNSGLNEKLFF. Full variable domain (remainder filled in from reference TRBV5-4 and TRBJ1-4): ETGVTQSPTHLIKTRGQQVTLRCSSQSGHNTVSWYQQALGQGPQFIFQYYREEENGRGNFPPRFSGLQFPNYSSELNVNALELDDSALYLCASSLNSGLNEKLFFGSGTQLSVL.

The table lists this clonotype with many counts. The chain carries TRBV12-3 or TRBV12-4 and TRBJ1-5; 7 bases match TRBD1. J gave up 2 bases and V 3 bases, and 4 bases lay outside the gene matches. This CDR3 comprises 15 residues. This CDR3 reads CASSFGTEGNQPQHF. Written as DNA, the CDR3 is TGTGCCAGCAGTTTCGGGACAGAAGGCAATCAGCCCCAGCATTTT.

This chain uses TRBV7-2 with TRBJ2-3; weak D call: TRBD1 (6 bases). The V gene's germline CDR1 is SGHTA and CDR2 FQGNSA. This CDR3 has 14 residues. Trimming stripped 3 bases from V and 5 bases from J, with 12 bases between. In nucleotides, the CDR3 is TGTGCCAGCAGCTTCTTGGGGGCGGAAGATACGCAGTATTTT. Its protein product is CASSFLGAEDTQYF. Based on the CDR3 plus reference TRBV7-2 and TRBJ2-3, the full variable domain is GAGVSQSPSNKVTEKGKDVELRCDPISGHTALYWYRQSLGQGLEFLIYFQGNSAPDKSGLPSDRFSAERTGGSVSTLTIQRTQQEDSAVYLCASSFLGAEDTQYFGPGTRLTVL.

This clonotype was observed a handful of times. The chain recombines TRBV20-1 with TRBJ2-5, with D possibly TRBD1 on 5 matching bases. Looked up from germline, CDR1 is DFQATT and CDR2 is SNEGSKA (reference sequence). V lost 6 bases and J 4 bases, leaving 15 bases between the germline ends. This CDR3 has 13 residues. The CDR3, as DNA: TGCAGTGCCAACAAGGGGTTCGTAGAGACCCAGTACTTC. It codes for CSANKGFVETQYF.

At least ten counts were recorded for this clonotype. The chain has TRBV28 and TRBJ1-1; 7 positions agree with TRBD1. The trim removed 6 bases at V and 9 bases at J, leaving 10 bases unmatched. This CDR3 has 13 residues. CDR1 and CDR2 (germline): MDHEN, SYDVKM. The CDR3 spells CASSQNQQGKAFF. CDR3 nucleotide sequence: TGTGCCAGCAGCCAAAACCAACAGGGGAAAGCTTTCTTT.

V is TRBV24-1 and J is TRBJ2-3; no clear D gene. Germline assignment: CDR1 KGHDR and CDR2 SFDVKD. Trimming shortened V by 5 bases and J by 2 bases, and 10 bases separated the two germline ends. This CDR3 comprises 14 residues. DNA of the CDR3: TGTGCCACCAGTGGCAGGACGTCCACAGATACGCAGTATTTT. It specifies CATSGRTSTDTQYF.

The chain recombines TRBV5-4 with TRBJ2-2; no firm D call. The ends were cut back, 3 bases at V and 7 bases at J, with 13 bases in the middle. Germline CDR1 reads SGHNT; CDR2 reads YYREEE (reference sequence). The CDR3 totals 14 residues. The CDR3 DNA reads as TGTGCCAGCAGCTCGGATCTTTACGGCGGGGAGCTGTTTTTT. Translation gives CASSSDLYGGELFF. Complete variable domain (other parts from reference TRBV5-4 and TRBJ2-2): ETGVTQSPTHLIKTRGQQVTLRCSSQSGHNTVSWYQQALGQGPQFIFQYYREEENGRGNFPPRFSGLQFPNYSSELNVNALELDDSALYLCASSSDLYGGELFFGEGSRLTVL.

This clonotype came up a few times. J is TRBJ2-6 and V is TRBV23-1; D could derive from TRBD1 or TRBD2 (5 bases each). TRBV23-1 is identified as an open reading frame with a role that is uncertain. The CDR3 contains 17 residues. Trimming took off 4 bases at V and 0 bases at J, with 13 bases between the two ends. The CDR3 loop is CASSPRTGTSGANVLTF. The CDR3 DNA sequence: TGCGCCAGCAGTCCCCGGACTGGGACCTCTGGGGCCAACGTCCTGACTTTC.

This clonotype was seen ten or more times. The CDR3 DNA sequence: TGTGCCAGCAGCTGGGGGAGGGTTCACCACGAGCAGTACTTC. Translation: CASSWGRVHHEQYF. V usage is TRBV5-8 and J usage is TRBJ2-7; the match to TRBD2 covers 7 bases. The junction had 8 bases not matched to a gene; V was cut back by 3 bases and J by 5 bases. The CDR3 is 14 residues long. The germline V gene has CDR1 SGHTS and CDR2 YDEGEE.

This CDR3 is CASSPGLAGGPGQETQYF. Written as DNA, the CDR3 is TGCGCCAGCAGTCCCGGACTAGCGGGGGGGCCGGGGCAAGAGACCCAGTACTTC. The V gene is TRBV5-1, the J gene TRBJ2-5; TRBD2 aligns across 15 bases. Losses at the gene ends were 5 bases for V and 2 bases for J; bases not matched to a gene: 10. The CDR3 is 18 residues long. Germline V lookup: CDR1 SGHRS, CDR2 YFSETQ.

This clonotype was seen a single time. The chain recombines TRBV2 with TRBJ1-1, with TRBD1 identical over 11 bases. Unmatched junction bases numbered 7, after V lost 6 bases and J lost 1 base. From germline, CDR1 is SNHLY and CDR2 FYNNEI. The CDR3 length is 16 residues. The CDR3 loop reads CASSPRGTGGNTEAFF. CDR3 nucleotides: TGTGCCAGCAGCCCTCGGGGGACAGGGGGGAACACTGAAGCTTTCTTT. Drawing the rest from reference TRBV2 and TRBJ1-1, the complete variable domain is EPEVTQTPSHQVTQMGQEVILRCVPISNHLYFYWYRQILGQKVEFLVSFYNNEISEKSEIFDDQFSVERPDGSNFTLKIRSTKLEDSAMYFCASSPRGTGGNTEAFFGQGTRLTVV.

This clonotype was recorded at least ten times. The chain couples TRBV28 to TRBJ2-7; D may be TRBD2 (5 bases). Germline-derived CDR1 and CDR2 are MDHEN and SYDVKM. V was trimmed by 8 bases and J by 6 bases, leaving 11 bases between them. CDR3 length equals 11 residues. The CDR3 spells CASSGAGEQYV. The CDR3 DNA is TGTGCCAGCTCCGGCGCGGGCGAGCAGTACGTC.

This clonotype was seen at least ten times. The chain has TRBV7-9 and TRBJ2-2; tentatively, D is TRBD1 or TRBD2 (5 bases each). The CDR3 loop spans 14 amino acids. Between the trimmed V and J ends, which lost 5 bases and 5 bases, there was a span of 12 bases. From germline, CDR1 is SEHNR and CDR2 FQNEAQ (reference sequence). The CDR3 region is CASSRAGSTGELFF. The CDR3 DNA follows: TGTGCCAGCAGCCGGGCAGGGAGTACCGGGGAGCTGTTTTTT. Full variable domain (missing parts from reference TRBV7-9 and TRBJ2-2): DTGVSQNPRHKITKRGQNVTFRCDPISEHNRLYWYRQTLGQGPEFLTYFQNEAQLEKSRLLSDRFSAERPKGSFSTLEIQRTEQGDSAMYLCASSRAGSTGELFFGEGSRLTVL.

This clonotype has only a few counts. V usage is TRBV5-6 and J usage is TRBJ2-3; D possibly matches TRBD1 or TRBD2 (5 bases each). Trimming left V 2 bases short and J 2 bases short, with 9 bases between. The CDR3 consists of 14 residues. Per the germline V gene, CDR1 is SGHDT and CDR2 is YYEEEE. In DNA form, the CDR3 reads TGTGCCAGCAGCTTTATGGGGACCACAGATACGCAGTATTTT. It yields the protein CASSFMGTTDTQYF.

This clonotype was seen more than once but under ten times. The J gene is TRBJ1-1, the V gene TRBV6-2 or TRBV6-3; D call uncertain. CDR1 is MNHEY and CDR2 is SVGEGT in the germline V gene. V lost 4 bases, J lost 7 bases, and 10 bases lay in between. The CDR3 runs to 12 residues. The CDR3 nucleotides are TGTGCCAGCAGTTCCCAAGGAGATGAAGCTTTCTTT. Amino acid sequence: CASSSQGDEAFF.

This clonotype was observed at least ten times. V gene TRBV3-1 combines with J gene TRBJ1-2, with D tentatively TRBD1 (5 bases). V was clipped by 4 bases and J by 6 bases, with 15 bases between them. Germline CDR1 reads LGHDT; CDR2 reads YNNKEL (reference sequence). The CDR3 is 14 amino acids. The CDR3 region is CASSRTGGDHGYTF. For the CDR3, the DNA is TGTGCCAGCAGCCGTACGGGGGGTGATCATGGCTACACCTTC.

This clonotype was recorded many times. This rearrangement joins TRBV6-2 or TRBV6-3 to TRBJ1-1; unclear D gene. Trimming took 6 bases from V and 3 from J, leaving 17 bases between them. CDR1 and CDR2 from the germline V gene are MNHEY and SVGEGT. This CDR3 has 15 residues. The CDR3 is CASRHQLVVDTEAFF. CDR3 DNA sequence: TGTGCCAGCAGACACCAGCTGGTCGTTGACACTGAAGCTTTCTTT.